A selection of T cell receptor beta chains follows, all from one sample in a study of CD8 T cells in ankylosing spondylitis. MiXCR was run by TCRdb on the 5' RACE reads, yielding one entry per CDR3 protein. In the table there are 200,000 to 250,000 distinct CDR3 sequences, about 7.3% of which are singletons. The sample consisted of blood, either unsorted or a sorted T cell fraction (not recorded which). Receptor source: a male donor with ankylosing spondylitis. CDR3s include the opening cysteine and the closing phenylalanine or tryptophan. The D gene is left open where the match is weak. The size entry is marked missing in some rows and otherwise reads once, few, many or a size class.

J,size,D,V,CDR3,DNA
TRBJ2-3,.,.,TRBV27,CASSRFSRTGLTDTQYF,TGTGCCAGCAGCCGTTTCTCGCGGACTGGACTTACAGATACGCAGTATTTT
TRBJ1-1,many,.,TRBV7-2,CASSSRTGSAGEAFF,TGTGCCAGCAGCTCCCGAACAGGGTCGGCTGGTGAAGCTTTCTTT
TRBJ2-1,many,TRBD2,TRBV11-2,CASSRSGRGNEQFF,TGTGCCAGCAGCCGTAGCGGGAGGGGGAATGAGCAGTTCTTC
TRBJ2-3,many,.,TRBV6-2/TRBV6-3,CASKGGQWTDTQYF,TGTGCCAGCAAAGGGGGGCAGTGGACAGATACGCAGTATTTT
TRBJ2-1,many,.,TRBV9,CASRADSPYNEQFF,TGTGCCAGCAGAGCGGACAGTCCCTACAATGAGCAGTTCTTC
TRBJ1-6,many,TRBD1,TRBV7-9,CASRFTGTGGWNSPLHF,TGTGCCAGCAGGTTTACCGGGACAGGGGGATGGAATTCACCCCTCCACTTT
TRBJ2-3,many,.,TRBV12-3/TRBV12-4,CASRGGASGDTQYF,TGTGCCAGCAGAGGAGGGGCCTCCGGAGATACGCAGTATTTT
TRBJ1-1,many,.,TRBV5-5,CASSWGQLTEAFF,TGTGCCAGCAGCTGGGGCCAGCTCACTGAAGCTTTCTTT
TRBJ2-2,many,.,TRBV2,CASSEGVSGELFF,TGTGCCAGCAGTGAAGGGGTCTCCGGGGAGCTGTTTTTT
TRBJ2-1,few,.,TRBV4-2,CASSQNPSLDEQFF,TGTGCCAGCAGCCAAAATCCCTCTTTGGATGAGCAGTTCTTC
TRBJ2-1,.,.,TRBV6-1,CATVGSVINEQFF,TGTGCCACAGTGGGGTCAGTTATTAATGAGCAGTTCTTC
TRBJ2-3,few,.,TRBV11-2,CASSLTPGSTDTQYF,TGTGCCAGCAGCTTAACGCCGGGGTCCACAGATACGCAGTATTTT
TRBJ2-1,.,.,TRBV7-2,CASSTGNEQFF,TGTGCCAGCAGCACGGGGAATGAGCAGTTCTTC
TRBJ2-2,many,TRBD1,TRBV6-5,CASSYGTDTGELFF,TGTGCCAGCAGTTACGGGACAGACACCGGGGAGCTGTTTTTT
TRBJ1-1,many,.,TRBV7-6,CASSSRKNTEAFF,TGTGCCAGCAGCTCCCGGAAGAACACTGAAGCTTTCTTT
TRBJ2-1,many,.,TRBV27,CASSSRMQPYNEQFF,TGTGCCAGCAGTTCGAGAATGCAGCCCTACAATGAGCAGTTCTTC
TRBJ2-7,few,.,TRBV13,CAISGLNEQYF,TGTGCCATTTCGGGCCTTAACGAGCAGTACTTC
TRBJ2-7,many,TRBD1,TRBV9,CASSPRTGSVYEQYF,TGTGCCAGCAGCCCTCGGACAGGGTCAGTCTACGAGCAGTACTTC
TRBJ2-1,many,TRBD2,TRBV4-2,CASSQISSGGFYEQFF,TGTGCCAGCAGCCAAATCTCTAGCGGGGGGTTTTATGAGCAGTTCTTC
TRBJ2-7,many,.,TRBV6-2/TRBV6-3,CASEQGDSPYEQYF,TGTGCCAGCGAGCAAGGGGACTCCCCCTACGAGCAGTACTTC
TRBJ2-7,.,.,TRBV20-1,CSAGGGQDLYEQYF,TGCAGTGCTGGGGGGGGACAGGACCTCTACGAGCAGTACTTC
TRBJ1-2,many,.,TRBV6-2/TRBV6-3,CASSYPPWRVKNYGYTF,TGTGCCAGCAGTTACCCACCATGGAGGGTTAAAAACTATGGCTACACCTTC
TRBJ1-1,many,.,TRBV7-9,CASSFDGGTEAFF,TGTGCCAGCAGCTTTGACGGGGGCACTGAAGCTTTCTTT
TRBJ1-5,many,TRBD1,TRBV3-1,CASSQRTGRDQPQHF,TGTGCCAGCAGCCAACGGACAGGGCGGGACCAGCCCCAGCATTTT
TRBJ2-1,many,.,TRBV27,CASGRNEQFF,TGTGCCAGCGGCAGGAATGAGCAGTTCTTC
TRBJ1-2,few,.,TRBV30,CAWSDRIYGYTF,TGTGCCTGGAGTGACAGGATCTATGGCTACACCTTC
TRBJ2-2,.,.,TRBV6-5,CASSYRQMNTGELFF,TGTGCCAGCAGTTACCGCCAGATGAACACCGGGGAGCTGTTTTTT
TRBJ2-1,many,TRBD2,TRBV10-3,CAITQLAVYNEQFF,TGTGCCATCACTCAACTAGCGGTTTACAATGAGCAGTTCTTC
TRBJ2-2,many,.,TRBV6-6,CASRSGAGELFF,TGTGCCAGCAGGTCGGGGGCCGGGGAGCTGTTTTTT
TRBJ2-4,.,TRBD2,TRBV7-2,CASSLSGGLPSFPRNIQYF,TGTGCCAGCAGCTTATCGGGGGGACTCCCCTCATTCCCTCGGAACATTCAGTACTTC
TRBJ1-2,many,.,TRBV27,CASSFGQSYGYTF,TGTGCCAGCAGTTTCGGACAGAGTTATGGCTACACCTTC
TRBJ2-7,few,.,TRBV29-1,CSVEEGNRVGEQYF,TGCAGCGTTGAAGAAGGGAACAGGGTTGGCGAGCAGTACTTC
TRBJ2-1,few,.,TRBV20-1,CSARGPRVNEQFF,TGCAGTGCTAGAGGGCCGAGGGTCAATGAGCAGTTCTTC
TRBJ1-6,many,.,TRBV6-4,CASSDEGNGSPLHF,TGTGCCAGCAGTGACGAGGGGAATGGTTCACCCCTCCACTTT
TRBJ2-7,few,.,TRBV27,CASSPWGQGESAEVYEQYF,TGTGCCAGCAGTCCTTGGGGGCAGGGTGAGTCGGCGGAAGTCTACGAGCAGTACTTC
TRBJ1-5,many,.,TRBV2,CASNGGWNQPQHF,TGTGCCAGCAACGGGGGTTGGAATCAGCCCCAGCATTTT
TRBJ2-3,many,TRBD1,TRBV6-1,CASSQTGEEYTQYF,TGTGCCAGCTCCCAGACAGGGGAGGAATATACGCAGTATTTT
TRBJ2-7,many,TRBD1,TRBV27,CASSLDRGGEQYF,TGTGCCAGCAGTTTGGACAGGGGAGGCGAGCAGTACTTC
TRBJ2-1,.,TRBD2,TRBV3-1,CAISPQRGSNEQLF,TGTGCCATCAGCCCTCAGCGGGGATCCAATGAGCAGCTCTTC
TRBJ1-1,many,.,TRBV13,CASSPEEPVNTEAFF,TGTGCCAGCAGCCCCGAGGAGCCTGTTAACACTGAAGCTTTCTTT
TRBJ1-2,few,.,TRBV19,CASSPRGGIYGYTF,TGTGCCAGTAGTCCAAGGGGCGGAATCTATGGCTACACCTTC
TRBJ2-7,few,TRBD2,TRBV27,CASSYGTSGSSYEQYF,TGTGCCAGCAGTTACGGGACTAGCGGGAGTTCCTACGAGCAGTACTTC
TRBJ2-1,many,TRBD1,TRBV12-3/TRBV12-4,CASSPQGNEQFF,TGTGCCAGCAGTCCACAGGGGAATGAGCAGTTCTTC
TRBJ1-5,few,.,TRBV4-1,CASSQYHGNQPQHF,TGCGCCAGCAGCCAATATCACGGCAATCAGCCCCAGCATTTT
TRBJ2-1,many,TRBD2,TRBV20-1,CSARPGHRPSGSSYNEQFF,TGCAGTGCTAGACCGGGACACCGACCTAGCGGGAGCTCCTACAATGAGCAGTTCTTC
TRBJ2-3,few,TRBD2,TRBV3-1,CASSPEVGRTSGRVTDTQYF,TGTGCCAGCAGCCCAGAAGTGGGTAGGACTAGCGGGAGAGTCACAGATACGCAGTATTTT
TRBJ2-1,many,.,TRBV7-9,CASSAPNEQFF,TGTGCCAGCAGCGCCCCCAATGAGCAGTTCTTC
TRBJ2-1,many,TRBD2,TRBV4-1,CASSQDRSSGSYNEQFF,TGCGCCAGCAGCCAAGATCGATCTAGCGGGAGTTACAATGAGCAGTTCTTC
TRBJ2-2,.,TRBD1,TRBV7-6,CASSLAPWTGHTGELFF,TGTGCCAGCAGCTTAGCCCCCTGGACAGGGCACACCGGGGAGCTGTTTTTT
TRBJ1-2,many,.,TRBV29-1,CSVEAGKGVERYTF,TGCAGCGTTGAAGCTGGAAAGGGGGTCGAACGCTACACCTTC
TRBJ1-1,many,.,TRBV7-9,CASSAGGALGAFF,TGTGCCAGCAGCGCGGGGGGGGCCCTGGGGGCTTTCTTT
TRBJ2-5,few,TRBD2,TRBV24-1,CATSDGGSGTSGRSSQETQYF,TGTGCCACCAGTGATGGGGGCTCCGGGACTAGCGGGAGATCTTCCCAAGAGACCCAGTACTTC
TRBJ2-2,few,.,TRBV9,CASSDWGQGTGELFF,TGTGCCAGCAGCGACTGGGGGCAGGGCACCGGGGAGCTGTTTTTT
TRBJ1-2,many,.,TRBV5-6,CASTGGSNYGYTF,TGTGCCAGCACTGGGGGTTCTAACTATGGCTACACCTTC
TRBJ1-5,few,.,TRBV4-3,CASSQDSASDQPQHF,TGCGCCAGCAGCCAAGATAGCGCTTCGGATCAGCCCCAGCATTTT
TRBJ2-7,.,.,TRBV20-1,CSASPIQGPSYEQYF,TGCAGTGCTAGTCCCATACAGGGCCCCTCCTACGAGCAGTACTTC
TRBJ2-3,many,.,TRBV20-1,CSARQAYTDTQYF,TGCAGTGCTCGACAAGCTTACACAGATACGCAGTATTTT
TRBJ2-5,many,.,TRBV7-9,CASSSTGRGETQYF,TGTGCCAGCAGTTCGACAGGGAGGGGAGAGACCCAGTACTTC